This TCR beta chain was documented in a study of blood T cell repertoires in COVID-19. This clone has only a few counts. J was trimmed by 4 bases and V by 6 bases; bases with no gene match: 2. Germline V gene sequence: CDR1 MDHEN, CDR2 SYDVKM. CDR3 length: 13 amino acids. As handled by the study authors: Amplification from reference gene primers served as the basis for estimated nucleated cell counts. Profiled with immunoSEQ multiplex PCR; TCRdb holds only in-frame clones, not every one. V and J calls and clone size are given by that table; D and trimming were obtained from the DNA. The sample gives 35,000 to 50,000 clones, roughly 88% of which show up once; 1% to 1.5% is in the top ten.

The TCR originated in a woman aged 40 to 50 with acute or convalescent COVID-19. The sequencing input was peripheral blood. The rearrangement uses TRBV28 and TRBJ1-4; 7 bases match TRBD1. This CDR3 reads CASRGDSNEKLFF. CDR3 DNA sequence: TGTGCCAGCAGAGGGGACAGTAATGAAAAACTGTTTTTT.